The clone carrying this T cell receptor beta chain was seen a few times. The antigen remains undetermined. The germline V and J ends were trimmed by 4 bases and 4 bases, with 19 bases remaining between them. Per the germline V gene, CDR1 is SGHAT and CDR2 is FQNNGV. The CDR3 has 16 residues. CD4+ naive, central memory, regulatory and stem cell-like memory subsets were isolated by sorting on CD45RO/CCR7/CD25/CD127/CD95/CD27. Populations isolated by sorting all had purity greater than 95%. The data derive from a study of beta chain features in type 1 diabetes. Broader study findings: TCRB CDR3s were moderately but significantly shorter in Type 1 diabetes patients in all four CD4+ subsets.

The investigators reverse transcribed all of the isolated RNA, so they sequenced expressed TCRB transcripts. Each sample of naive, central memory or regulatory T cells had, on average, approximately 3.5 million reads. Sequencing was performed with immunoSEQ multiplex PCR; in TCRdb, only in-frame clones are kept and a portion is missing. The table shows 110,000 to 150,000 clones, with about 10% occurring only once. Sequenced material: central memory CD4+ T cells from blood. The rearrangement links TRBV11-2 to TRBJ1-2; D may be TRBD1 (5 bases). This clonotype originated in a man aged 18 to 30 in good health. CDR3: CASSSLREGSAYGYTF. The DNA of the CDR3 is TGTGCCAGCAGCTCCCTCAGGGAGGGATCGGCCTATGGCTACACCTTC.